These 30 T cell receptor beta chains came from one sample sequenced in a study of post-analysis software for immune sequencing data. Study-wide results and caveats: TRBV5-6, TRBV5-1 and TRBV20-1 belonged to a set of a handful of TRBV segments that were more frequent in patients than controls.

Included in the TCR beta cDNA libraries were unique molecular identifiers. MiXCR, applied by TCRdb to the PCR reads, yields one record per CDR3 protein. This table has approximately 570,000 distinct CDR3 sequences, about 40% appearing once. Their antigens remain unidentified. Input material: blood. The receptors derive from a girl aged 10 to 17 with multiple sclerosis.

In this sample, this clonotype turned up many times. The CDR3 protein is CATSDGTSGSLHEQFF. The CDR3 DNA is TGTGCCACCAGTGATGGGACTAGCGGGAGTCTCCATGAGCAGTTCTTC. The chain uses TRBV24-1 and TRBJ2-1; 14 bases are a match to TRBD2. This CDR3 contains 16 residues. Looked up from germline, CDR1 is KGHDR and CDR2 is SFDVKD. Germline trimming cut 3 bases from V and 8 bases from J; bases unmatched to any gene: 5.

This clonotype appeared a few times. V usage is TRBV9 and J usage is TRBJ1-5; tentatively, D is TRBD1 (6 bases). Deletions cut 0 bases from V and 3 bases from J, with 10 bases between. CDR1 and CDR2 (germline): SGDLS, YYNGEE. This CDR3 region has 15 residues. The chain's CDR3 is CASSVGPGANQPQHF. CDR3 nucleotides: TGTGCCAGCAGCGTAGGGCCAGGGGCCAATCAGCCCCAGCATTTT.

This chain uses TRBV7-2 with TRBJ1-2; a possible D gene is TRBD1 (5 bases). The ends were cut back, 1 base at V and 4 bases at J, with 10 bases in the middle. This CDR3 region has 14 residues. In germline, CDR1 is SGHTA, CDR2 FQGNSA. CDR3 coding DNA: TGTGCCAGCAGCTTAGGCTTCCAGGGCTATGGCTACACCTTC. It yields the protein CASSLGFQGYGYTF. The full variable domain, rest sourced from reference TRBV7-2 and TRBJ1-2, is GAGVSQSPSNKVTEKGKDVELRCDPISGHTALYWYRQSLGQGLEFLIYFQGNSAPDKSGLPSDRFSAERTGGSVSTLTIQRTQQEDSAVYLCASSLGFQGYGYTFGSGTRLTVV.

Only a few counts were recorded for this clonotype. The CDR3 here is CSAREGPAETQYF. The CDR3, as DNA: TGCAGTGCTAGAGAAGGGCCGGCAGAGACCCAGTACTTC. The chain combines TRBV20-1 with TRBJ2-5, with D uncertain. The V end lost 0 bases, the J end lost 4 bases, and 9 bases lay between the germline ends. The CDR3 is 13 amino acids. CDR1 is DFQATT and CDR2 is SNEGSKA in the germline V gene (reference sequence).

The CDR3: CASSLGVTGTQYF. Written as DNA, the CDR3 is TGCGCCAGCAGCTTGGGAGTTACGGGGACCCAGTACTTC. The rearrangement links TRBV5-1 to TRBJ2-5; the D is unclear. The CDR3 extends over 13 amino acids. Trimming cost V 0 bases and J 7 bases, with 10 bases left between them. Germline-derived CDR1 and CDR2 are SGHRS and YFSETQ.

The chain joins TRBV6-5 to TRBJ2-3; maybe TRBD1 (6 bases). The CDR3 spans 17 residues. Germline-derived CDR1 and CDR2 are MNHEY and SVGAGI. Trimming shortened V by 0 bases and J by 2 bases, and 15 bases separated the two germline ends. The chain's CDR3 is CASSYSISDRPTDTQYF. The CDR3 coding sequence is TGTGCCAGCAGTTACTCGATTTCGGACAGACCCACAGATACGCAGTATTTT.

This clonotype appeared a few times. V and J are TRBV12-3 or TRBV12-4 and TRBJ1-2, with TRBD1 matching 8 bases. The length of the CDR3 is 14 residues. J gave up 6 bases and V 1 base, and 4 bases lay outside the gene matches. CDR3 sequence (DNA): TGTGCCAGCAGTTTAGGGGACAGGAAAGATGGCTACACCTTC. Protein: CASSLGDRKDGYTF.

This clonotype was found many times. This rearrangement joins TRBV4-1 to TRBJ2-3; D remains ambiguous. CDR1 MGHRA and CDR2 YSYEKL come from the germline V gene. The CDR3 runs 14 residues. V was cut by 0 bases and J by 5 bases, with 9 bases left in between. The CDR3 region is CASSQEMRQDTQYF. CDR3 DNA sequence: TGCGCCAGCAGCCAAGAAATGCGGCAAGATACGCAGTATTTT.

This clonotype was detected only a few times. The CDR3 region is CASSPRAVSYNEQFF. For the CDR3, the DNA is TGTGCCAGCAGTCCTCGAGCGGTCTCCTACAATGAGCAGTTCTTC. V and J are TRBV12-3 or TRBV12-4 and TRBJ2-1; a weak D match, TRBD2 (5 bases). Trimming shortened V by 5 bases and J by 0 bases, and 11 bases separated the two germline ends. CDR3 length: 15 residues.

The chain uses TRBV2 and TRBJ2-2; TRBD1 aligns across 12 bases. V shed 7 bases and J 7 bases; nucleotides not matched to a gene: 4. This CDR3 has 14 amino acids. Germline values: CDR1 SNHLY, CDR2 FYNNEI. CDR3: CASKGQGAHGELFF. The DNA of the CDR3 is TGTGCCAGCAAGGGACAGGGGGCTCACGGGGAGCTGTTTTTT.

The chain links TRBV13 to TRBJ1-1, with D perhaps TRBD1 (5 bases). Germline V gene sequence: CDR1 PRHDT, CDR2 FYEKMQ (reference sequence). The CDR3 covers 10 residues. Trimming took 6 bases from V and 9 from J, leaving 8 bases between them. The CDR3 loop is CASSWDQAFF. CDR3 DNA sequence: TGTGCCAGCAGTTGGGACCAAGCTTTCTTT. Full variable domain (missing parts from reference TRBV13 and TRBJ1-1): AAGVIQSPRHLIKEKRETATLKCYPIPRHDTVYWYQQGPGQDPQFLISFYEKMQSDKGSIPDRFSAQQFSDYHSELNMSSLELGDSALYFCASSWDQAFFGQGTRLTVV.

CDR3 nucleotides: TGTGCCAGCAGCCCGCGGGACAGGAATCACAGCGAGCAGTACTTC. It codes for CASSPRDRNHSEQYF. The chain carries TRBV11-2 and TRBJ2-5; 8 positions match TRBD1. The J call is doubtful: the DNA matches TRBJ2-7 better. Per germline, CDR1 SGHAT and CDR2 FQNNGV. The CDR3 has 15 amino acids.

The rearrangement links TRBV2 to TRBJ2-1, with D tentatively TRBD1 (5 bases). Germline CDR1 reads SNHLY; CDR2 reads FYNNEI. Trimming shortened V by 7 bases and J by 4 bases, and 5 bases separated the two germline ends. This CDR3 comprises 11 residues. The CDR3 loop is CASKGYNEQFF. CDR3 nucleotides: TGTGCCAGCAAGGGGTACAATGAGCAGTTCTTC.

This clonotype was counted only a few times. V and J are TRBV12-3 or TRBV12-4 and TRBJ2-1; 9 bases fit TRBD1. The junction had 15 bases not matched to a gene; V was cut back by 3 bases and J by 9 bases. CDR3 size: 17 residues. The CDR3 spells CASSFDRAGQGWIEQFF. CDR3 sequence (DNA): TGTGCCAGCAGTTTTGATAGGGCGGGACAGGGTTGGATTGAGCAGTTCTTC.

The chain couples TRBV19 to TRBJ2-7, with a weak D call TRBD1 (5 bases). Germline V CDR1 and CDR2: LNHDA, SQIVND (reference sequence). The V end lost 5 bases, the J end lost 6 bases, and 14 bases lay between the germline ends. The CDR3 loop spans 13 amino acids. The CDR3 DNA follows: TGTGCCAGTAGTCGGCAGGGCCTCGGCGAGCAGTACTTC. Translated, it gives CASSRQGLGEQYF.

The CDR3 here is CASSLFPSSADTQYF. CDR3 nucleotides: TGTGCCAGCAGCTTATTTCCTAGCTCGGCAGATACGCAGTATTTT. The chain is built from TRBV7-3 and TRBJ2-3, with a weak D call TRBD2 (5 bases). V shed 2 bases and J shed 4 bases, with 13 bases lying between them. Per germline, CDR1 SGHTA and CDR2 FQGTGA. The CDR3 runs to 15 residues.

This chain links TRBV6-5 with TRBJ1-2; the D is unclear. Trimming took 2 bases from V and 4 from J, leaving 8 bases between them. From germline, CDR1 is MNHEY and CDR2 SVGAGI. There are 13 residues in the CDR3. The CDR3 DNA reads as TGTGCCAGCAGTTACGACATGGGCTATGGCTACACCTTC. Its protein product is CASSYDMGYGYTF.

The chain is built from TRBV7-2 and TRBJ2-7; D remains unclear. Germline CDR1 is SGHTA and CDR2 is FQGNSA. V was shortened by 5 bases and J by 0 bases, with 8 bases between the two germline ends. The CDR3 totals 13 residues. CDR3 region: CASSQYSSYEQYF. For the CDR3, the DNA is TGTGCCAGCAGCCAATACAGCTCCTACGAGCAGTACTTC. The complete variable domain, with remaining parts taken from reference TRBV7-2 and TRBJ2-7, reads GAGVSQSPSNKVTEKGKDVELRCDPISGHTALYWYRQSLGQGLEFLIYFQGNSAPDKSGLPSDRFSAERTGGSVSTLTIQRTQQEDSAVYLCASSQYSSYEQYFGPGTRLTVT.

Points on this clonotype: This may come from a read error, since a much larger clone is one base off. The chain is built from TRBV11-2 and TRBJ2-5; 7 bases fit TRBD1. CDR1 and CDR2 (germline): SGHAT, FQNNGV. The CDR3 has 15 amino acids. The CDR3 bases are TGTGCCTGCAGCTTAACACCGGGACAGCAAGAGACCCAGTACTTC. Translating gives CACSLTPGQQETQYF.

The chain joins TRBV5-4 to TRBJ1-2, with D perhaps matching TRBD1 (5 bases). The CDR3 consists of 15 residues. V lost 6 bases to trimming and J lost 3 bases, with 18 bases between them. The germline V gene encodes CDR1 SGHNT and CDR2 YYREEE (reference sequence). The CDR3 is CASTTTALGDYGYTF. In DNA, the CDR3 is TGTGCCAGCACCACGACAGCGCTTGGCGACTATGGCTACACCTTC.

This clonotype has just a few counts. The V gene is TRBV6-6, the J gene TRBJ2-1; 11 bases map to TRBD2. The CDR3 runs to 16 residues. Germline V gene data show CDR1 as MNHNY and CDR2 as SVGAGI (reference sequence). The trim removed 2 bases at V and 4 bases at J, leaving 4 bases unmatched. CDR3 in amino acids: CASSYGIAGGYNEQFF. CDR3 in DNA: TGTGCCAGCAGTTACGGGATAGCGGGGGGGTACAATGAGCAGTTCTTC.

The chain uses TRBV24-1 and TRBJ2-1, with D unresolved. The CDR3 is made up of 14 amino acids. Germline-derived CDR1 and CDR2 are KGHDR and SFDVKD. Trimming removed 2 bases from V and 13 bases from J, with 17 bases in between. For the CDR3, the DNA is TGTGCCACCAGTGATTCGGGCAGAGAAGAGACCCAGTTCTTC. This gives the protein CATSDSGREETQFF.

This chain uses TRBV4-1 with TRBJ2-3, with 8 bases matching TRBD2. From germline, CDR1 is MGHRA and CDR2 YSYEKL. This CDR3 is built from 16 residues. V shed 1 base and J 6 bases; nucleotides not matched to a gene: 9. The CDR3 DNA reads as TGCGCCAGCAGCCAAGGAGGTAGCGGGGTAAGGGATACGCAGTATTTT. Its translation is CASSQGGSGVRDTQYF.

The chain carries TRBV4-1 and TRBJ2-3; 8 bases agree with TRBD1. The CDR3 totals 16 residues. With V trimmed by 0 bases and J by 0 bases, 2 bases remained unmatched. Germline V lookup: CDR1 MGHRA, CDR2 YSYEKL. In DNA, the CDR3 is TGCGCCAGCAGCCAAGATCGGACAGGGAGCACAGATACGCAGTATTTT. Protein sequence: CASSQDRTGSTDTQYF.

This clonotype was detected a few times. The DNA for the CDR3 is TGTGCCAGCAGTTTCCCAAGTAATTACAATGAGCAGTTCTTC. This gives the protein CASSFPSNYNEQFF. This chain uses TRBV27 with TRBJ2-1; no firm D call. Germline V CDR1 and CDR2: MNHEY, SMNVEV (reference sequence). Trimming removed 3 bases from V and 4 bases from J, with 10 bases in between. CDR3 length equals 14 residues.

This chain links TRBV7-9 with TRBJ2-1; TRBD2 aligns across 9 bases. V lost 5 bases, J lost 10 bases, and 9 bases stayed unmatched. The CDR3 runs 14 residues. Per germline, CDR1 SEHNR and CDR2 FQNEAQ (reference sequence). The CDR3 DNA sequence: TGTGCCAGCAGCGGGCGGGAGGGCGTCTTAGAGCAGTTCTTC. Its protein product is CASSGREGVLEQFF.

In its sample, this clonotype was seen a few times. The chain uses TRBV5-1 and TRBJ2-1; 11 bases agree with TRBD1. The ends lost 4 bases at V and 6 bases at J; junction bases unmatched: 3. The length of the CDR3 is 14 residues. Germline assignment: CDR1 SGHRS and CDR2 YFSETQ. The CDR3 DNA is TGCGCCAGCAGCCACGGGACAGGGGGCAATGAGCAGTTCTTC. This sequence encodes CASSHGTGGNEQFF.

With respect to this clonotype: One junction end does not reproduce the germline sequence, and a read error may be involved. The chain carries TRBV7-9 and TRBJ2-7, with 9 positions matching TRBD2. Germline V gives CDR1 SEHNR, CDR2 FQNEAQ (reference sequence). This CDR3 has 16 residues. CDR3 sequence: CASSWSGVAGAYEQYF. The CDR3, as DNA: TGTGCCAGTAGCTGGTCGGGAGTAGCGGGGGCCTACGAGCAGTACTTC. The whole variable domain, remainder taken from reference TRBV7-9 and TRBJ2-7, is DTGVSQNPRHKITKRGQNVTFRCDPISEHNRLYWYRQTLGQGPEFLTYFQNEAQLEKSRLLSDRFSAERPKGSFSTLEIQRTEQGDSAMYLCASSWSGVAGAYEQYFGPGTRLTVT.

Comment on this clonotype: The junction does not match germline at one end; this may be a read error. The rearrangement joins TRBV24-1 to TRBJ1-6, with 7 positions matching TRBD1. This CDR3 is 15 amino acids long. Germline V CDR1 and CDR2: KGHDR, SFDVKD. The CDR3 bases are TGTGCCGCCAGTGCCGGGGGAACAGGGGCAATAACCCTCCACTTT. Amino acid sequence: CAASAGGTGAITLHF.

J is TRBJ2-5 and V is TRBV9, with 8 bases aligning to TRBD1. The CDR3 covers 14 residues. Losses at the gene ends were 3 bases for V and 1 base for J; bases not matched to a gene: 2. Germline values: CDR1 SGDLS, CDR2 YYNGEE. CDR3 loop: CASSAGQAQETQYF. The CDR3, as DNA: TGTGCCAGCAGCGCGGGACAGGCCCAAGAGACCCAGTACTTC.